A few counts support the clone carrying this T cell receptor beta chain. Germline loops: CDR1 SNHLY, CDR2 FYNNEI. The CDR3 covers 16 residues. Trimming pared 6 bases from V and 2 bases from J, leaving 14 bases between. There were no recent acute infections or vaccinations among the donors, who were healthy HIV-negative adults. A CD45RA-negative memory subset and a CD45RA+ naive subset were separated from the CD4+ cells. The sample belongs to a study of shared clonotypes between healthy human individuals. Only in-frame clones appear in the TCRdb table, and some are missing; sequencing was by immunoSEQ multiplex PCR. The repertoire holds 600,000 to 700,000 clones, around four fifths seen once, with around 1.8% in the top ten.

This clonotype was sampled from a woman under 40 in good health. Sequencing was carried out using memory CD4+ T cells sorted from blood. Sample subset: CD45RA-negative fraction. The chain joins TRBV2 to TRBJ2-6; possibly TRBD1 or TRBD2 for D (6 bases each). Written as DNA, the CDR3 is TGTGCCAGCAGGGACGGAAGGGGGGCTGGGGCCAACGTCCTGACTTTC. The encoded protein is CASRDGRGAGANVLTF.